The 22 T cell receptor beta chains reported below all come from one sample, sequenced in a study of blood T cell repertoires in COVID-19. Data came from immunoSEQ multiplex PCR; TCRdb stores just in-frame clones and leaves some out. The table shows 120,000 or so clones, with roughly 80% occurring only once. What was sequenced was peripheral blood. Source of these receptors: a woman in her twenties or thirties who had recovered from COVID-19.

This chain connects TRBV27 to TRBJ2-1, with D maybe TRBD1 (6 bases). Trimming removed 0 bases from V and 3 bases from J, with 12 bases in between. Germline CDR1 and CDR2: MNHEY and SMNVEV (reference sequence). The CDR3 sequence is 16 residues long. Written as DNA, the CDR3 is TGTGCCAGCAGTTTATCATCCGGACAGCACTACAATGAGCAGTTCTTC. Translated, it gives CASSLSSGQHYNEQFF.

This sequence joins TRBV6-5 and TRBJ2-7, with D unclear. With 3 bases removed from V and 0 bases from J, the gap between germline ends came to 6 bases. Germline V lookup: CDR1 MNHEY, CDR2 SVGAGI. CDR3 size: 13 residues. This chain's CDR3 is CASSYPSSYEQYF. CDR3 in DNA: TGTGCCAGCAGTTATCCGAGCTCCTACGAGCAGTACTTC.

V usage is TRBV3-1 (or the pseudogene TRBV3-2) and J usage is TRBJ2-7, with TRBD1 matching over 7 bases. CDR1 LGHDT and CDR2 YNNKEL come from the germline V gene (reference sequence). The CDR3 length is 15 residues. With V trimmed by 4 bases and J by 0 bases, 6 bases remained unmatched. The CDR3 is CASSLGQVSSYEQYF. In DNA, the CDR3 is TGTGCCAGCAGCCTAGGACAGGTGAGCTCCTACGAGCAGTACTTC.

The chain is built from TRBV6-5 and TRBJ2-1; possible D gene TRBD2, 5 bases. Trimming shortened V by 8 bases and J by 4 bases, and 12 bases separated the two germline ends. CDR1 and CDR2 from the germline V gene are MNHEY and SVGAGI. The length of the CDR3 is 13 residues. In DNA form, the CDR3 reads TGTGCCAGCGAGATGGCGGGTTACAATGAGCAGTTCTTC. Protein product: CASEMAGYNEQFF.

The DNA for the CDR3 is TGCGCCAGCAGTGACTCCGGACAGCGTTCGTCTAGGGGCGAGCAGTACTTC. This codes for CASSDSGQRSSRGEQYF. This sequence joins TRBV10-1 and TRBJ2-7; a possible D gene is TRBD1 (6 bases). The CDR3 contains 17 residues. Trimming left V 3 bases short and J 6 bases short, with 24 bases between. Germline-derived CDR1 and CDR2 are WNHNN and SYGVQD (reference sequence).

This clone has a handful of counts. The CDR3 DNA reads as TGTGCCAGCAGCTTTCAGGGGGCCACTGAAGCTTTCTTT. It encodes CASSFQGATEAFF. The V call is TRBV7-9, the J call TRBJ1-1; 8 nucleotides agree with TRBD1. After removal of 3 bases from V and 4 bases from J, the junction contained 1 base not matched to a gene. Germline V gene data show CDR1 as SEHNR and CDR2 as FQNEAQ (reference sequence). This CDR3 spans 13 amino acids.

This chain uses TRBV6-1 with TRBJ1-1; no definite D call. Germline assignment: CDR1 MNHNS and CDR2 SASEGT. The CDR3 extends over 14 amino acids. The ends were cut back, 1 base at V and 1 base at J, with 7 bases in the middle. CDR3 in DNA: TGTGCCAGCAGTGAAGGAGGGAAGAACACTGAAGCTTTCTTT. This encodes CASSEGGKNTEAFF.

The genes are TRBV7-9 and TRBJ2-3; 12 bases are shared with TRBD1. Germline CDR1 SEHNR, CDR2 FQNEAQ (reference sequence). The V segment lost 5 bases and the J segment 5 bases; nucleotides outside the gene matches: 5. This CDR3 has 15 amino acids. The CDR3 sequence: CASSDGTGGGDTQYF. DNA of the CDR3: TGTGCCAGCAGCGACGGGACAGGGGGCGGAGATACGCAGTATTTT.

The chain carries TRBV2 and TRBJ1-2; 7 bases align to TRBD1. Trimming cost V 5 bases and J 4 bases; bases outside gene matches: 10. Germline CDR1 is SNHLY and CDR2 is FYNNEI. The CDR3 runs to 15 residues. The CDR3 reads CASSNRQGHPYGYTF. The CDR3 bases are TGTGCCAGCAGTAATCGACAGGGCCACCCCTATGGCTACACCTTC.

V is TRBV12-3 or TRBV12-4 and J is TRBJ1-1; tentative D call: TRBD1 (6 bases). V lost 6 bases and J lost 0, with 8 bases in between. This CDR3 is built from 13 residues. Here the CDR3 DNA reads TGTGCCAGCAGGGGGACAATGAACACTGAAGCTTTCTTT. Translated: CASRGTMNTEAFF.

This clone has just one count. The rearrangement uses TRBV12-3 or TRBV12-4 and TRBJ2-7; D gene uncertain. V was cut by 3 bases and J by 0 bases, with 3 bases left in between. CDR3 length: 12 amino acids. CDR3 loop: CASSFGSYEQYF. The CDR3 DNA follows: TGTGCCAGCAGTTTCGGCTCCTACGAGCAGTACTTC.

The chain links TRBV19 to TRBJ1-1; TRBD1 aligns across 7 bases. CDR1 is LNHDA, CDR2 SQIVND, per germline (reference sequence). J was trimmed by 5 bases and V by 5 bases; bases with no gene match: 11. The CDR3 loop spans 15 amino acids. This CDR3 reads CASSVATGIGTEAFF. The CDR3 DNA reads TGTGCCAGTAGTGTCGCGACAGGGATCGGGACTGAAGCTTTCTTT.

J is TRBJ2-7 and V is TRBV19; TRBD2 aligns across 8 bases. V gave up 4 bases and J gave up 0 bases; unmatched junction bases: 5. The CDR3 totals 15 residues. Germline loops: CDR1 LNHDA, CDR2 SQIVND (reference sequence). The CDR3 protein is CASSTLAGDSYEQYF. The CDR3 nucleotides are TGTGCCAGTAGTACCCTAGCGGGTGACTCCTACGAGCAGTACTTC.

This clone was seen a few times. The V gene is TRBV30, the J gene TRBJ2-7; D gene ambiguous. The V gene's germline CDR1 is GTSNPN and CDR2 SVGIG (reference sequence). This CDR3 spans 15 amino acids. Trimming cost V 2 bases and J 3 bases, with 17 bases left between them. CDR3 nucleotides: TGTGCCTGGAGTTTAGGAGAAGTGTTCCTCTACGAGCAGTACTTC. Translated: CAWSLGEVFLYEQYF.

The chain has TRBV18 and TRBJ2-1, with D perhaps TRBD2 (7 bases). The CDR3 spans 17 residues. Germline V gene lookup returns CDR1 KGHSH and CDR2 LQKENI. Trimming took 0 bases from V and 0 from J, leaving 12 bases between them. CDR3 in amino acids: CASSPPSGGYSYNEQFF. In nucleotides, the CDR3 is TGTGCCAGCTCACCACCATCGGGGGGCTACTCCTACAATGAGCAGTTCTTC.

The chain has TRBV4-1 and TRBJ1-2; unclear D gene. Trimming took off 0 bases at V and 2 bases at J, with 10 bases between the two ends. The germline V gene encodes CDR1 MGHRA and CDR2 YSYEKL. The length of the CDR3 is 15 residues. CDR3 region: CASSQDAGLNYGYTF. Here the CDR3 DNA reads TGCGCCAGCAGCCAAGATGCGGGTTTGAACTATGGCTACACCTTC.

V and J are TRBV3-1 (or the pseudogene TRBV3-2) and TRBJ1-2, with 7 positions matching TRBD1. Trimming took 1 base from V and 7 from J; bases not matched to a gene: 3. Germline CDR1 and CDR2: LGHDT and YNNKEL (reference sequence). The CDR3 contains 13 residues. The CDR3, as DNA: TGTGCCAGCAGCCAAGGACAGGGCTCTGGCTACACCTTC. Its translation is CASSQGQGSGYTF.

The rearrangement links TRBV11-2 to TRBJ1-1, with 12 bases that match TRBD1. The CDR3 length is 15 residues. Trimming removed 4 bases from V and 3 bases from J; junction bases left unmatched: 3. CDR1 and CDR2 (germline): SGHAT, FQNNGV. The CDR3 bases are TGTGCCAGCAGCTGGGACAGGGGGCAAGACACTGAAGCTTTCTTT. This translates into CASSWDRGQDTEAFF. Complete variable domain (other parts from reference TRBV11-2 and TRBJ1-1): EAGVAQSPRYKIIEKRQSVAFWCNPISGHATLYWYQQILGQGPKLLIQFQNNGVVDDSQLPKDRFSAERLKGVDSTLKIQPAKLEDSAVYLCASSWDRGQDTEAFFGQGTRLTVV.

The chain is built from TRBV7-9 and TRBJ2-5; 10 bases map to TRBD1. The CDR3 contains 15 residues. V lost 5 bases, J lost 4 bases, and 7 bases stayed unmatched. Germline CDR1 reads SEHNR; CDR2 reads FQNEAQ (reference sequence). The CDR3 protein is CASSPDRGRGETQYF. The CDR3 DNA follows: TGTGCCAGCAGCCCCGACAGGGGGCGGGGAGAGACCCAGTACTTC.

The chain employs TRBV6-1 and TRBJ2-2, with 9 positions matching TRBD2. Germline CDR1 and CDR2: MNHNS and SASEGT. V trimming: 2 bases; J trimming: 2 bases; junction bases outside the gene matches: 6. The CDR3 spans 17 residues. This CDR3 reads CASSERVAGDNTGELFF. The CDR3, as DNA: TGTGCCAGCAGTGAACGGGTAGCGGGAGACAACACCGGGGAGCTGTTTTTT.

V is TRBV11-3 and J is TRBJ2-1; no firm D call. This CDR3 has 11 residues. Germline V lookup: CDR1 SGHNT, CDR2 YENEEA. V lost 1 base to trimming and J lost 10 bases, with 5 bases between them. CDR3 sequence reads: CASSLGAEQFF. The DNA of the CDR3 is TGTGCCAGCAGCTTAGGGGCCGAGCAGTTCTTC. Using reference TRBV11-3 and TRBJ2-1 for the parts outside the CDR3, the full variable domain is EAGVVQSPRYKIIEKKQPVAFWCNPISGHNTLYWYLQNLGQGPELLIRYENEEAVDDSQLPKDRFSAERLKGVDSTLKIQPAELGDSAVYLCASSLGAEQFFGPGTRLTVL.

This CDR3 reads CASSEFRRATNEKLFF. CDR3 nucleotide sequence: TGTGCCAGCAGTGAATTTAGGAGAGCAACTAATGAAAAACTGTTTTTT. The V gene is TRBV6-1, the J gene TRBJ1-4; D uncertain. Trimming left V 2 bases short and J 0 bases short, with 10 bases between. This CDR3 spans 16 amino acids. The germline V gene encodes CDR1 MNHNS and CDR2 SASEGT.